The present entry profiles one TCR beta chain with its context. Its specificity is not known. The data were taken from a study of OX40 agonist ivuxolimab in advanced cancers. Overall study: Previous treatment with anti-PD-1, anti-PD-L1 or anti-CTLA-4 therapy was allowed; 40% had received some. Study-wide findings and caveats: Which antigen the expanded peripheral T cells recognized is unknown.

The table came from immunoSEQ multiplex PCR; TCRdb's copy has only in-frame clones and leaves some out. In the table there are some 66,000 clones, roughly 90% of which are singletons. This CDR3 spans 15 amino acids. Trimming removed 0 bases from V and 5 bases from J; junction bases left unmatched: 5. The germline V gene encodes CDR1 SGHDN and CDR2 FVKESK. This sequence originates from an adult with an advanced solid tumor such as melanoma, head and neck, liver or kidney cancer. The specimen was CD4+ or CD8+ T cells sorted from blood, collected in a trial of the OX40 agonist ivuxolimab. The chain joins TRBV14 to TRBJ1-2; TRBD1 agrees at 8 bases. CDR3 residues: CASSQDRRGQYGYTF. The CDR3 DNA reads TGTGCCAGCAGCCAAGATCGCAGGGGGCAATATGGCTACACCTTC.